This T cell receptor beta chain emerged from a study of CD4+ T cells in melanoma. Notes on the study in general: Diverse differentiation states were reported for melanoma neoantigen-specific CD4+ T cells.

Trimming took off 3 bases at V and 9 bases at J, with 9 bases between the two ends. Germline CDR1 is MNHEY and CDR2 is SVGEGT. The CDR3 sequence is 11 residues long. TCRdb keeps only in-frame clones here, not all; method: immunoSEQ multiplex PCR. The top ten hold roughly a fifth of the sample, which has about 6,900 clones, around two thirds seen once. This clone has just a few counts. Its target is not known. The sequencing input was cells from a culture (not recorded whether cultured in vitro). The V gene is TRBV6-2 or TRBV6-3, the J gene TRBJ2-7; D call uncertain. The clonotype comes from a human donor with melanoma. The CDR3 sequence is CASSYSWAQYF. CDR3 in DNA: TGTGCCAGCAGTTATTCCTGGGCGCAGTACTTC.